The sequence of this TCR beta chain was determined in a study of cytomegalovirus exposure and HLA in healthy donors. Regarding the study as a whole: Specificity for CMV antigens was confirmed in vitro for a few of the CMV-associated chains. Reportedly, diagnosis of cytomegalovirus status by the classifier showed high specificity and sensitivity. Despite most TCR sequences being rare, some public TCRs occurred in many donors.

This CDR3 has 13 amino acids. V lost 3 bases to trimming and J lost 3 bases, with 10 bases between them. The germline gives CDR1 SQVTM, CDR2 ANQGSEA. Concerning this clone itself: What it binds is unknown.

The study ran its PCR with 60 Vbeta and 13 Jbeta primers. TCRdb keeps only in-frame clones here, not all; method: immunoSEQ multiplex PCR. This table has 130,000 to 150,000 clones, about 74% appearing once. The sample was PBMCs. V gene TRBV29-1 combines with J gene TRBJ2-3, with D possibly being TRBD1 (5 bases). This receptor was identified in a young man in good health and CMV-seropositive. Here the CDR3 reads CSVDLQATDTQYF. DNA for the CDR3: TGCAGCGTTGATTTACAGGCGACAGATACGCAGTATTTT.